This T cell receptor beta chain was retrieved from a study of STAT5B mutations in CD4+ large granular lymphocyte leukemia. Germline loops: CDR1 MNHEY, CDR2 SVGAGI. CDR3 length: 13 residues. V was clipped by 8 bases and J by 2 bases, with 11 bases between them. Here immunoSEQ multiplex PCR was the method, and the copy in TCRdb shows in-frame clones only, minus some. Here the sample spans 30,000 to 40,000 clones, 69% being singletons. A single count supports this clone. The receptor's source is a human donor in good health. The chain combines TRBV6-5 with TRBJ2-3, with D unresolved. The sample consisted of CD4+ T cells from blood buffy coats. The CDR3 DNA sequence: TGTGCCAGCTCCCTAGGGTACACAGATACGCAGTATTTT. It translates to CASSLGYTDTQYF.